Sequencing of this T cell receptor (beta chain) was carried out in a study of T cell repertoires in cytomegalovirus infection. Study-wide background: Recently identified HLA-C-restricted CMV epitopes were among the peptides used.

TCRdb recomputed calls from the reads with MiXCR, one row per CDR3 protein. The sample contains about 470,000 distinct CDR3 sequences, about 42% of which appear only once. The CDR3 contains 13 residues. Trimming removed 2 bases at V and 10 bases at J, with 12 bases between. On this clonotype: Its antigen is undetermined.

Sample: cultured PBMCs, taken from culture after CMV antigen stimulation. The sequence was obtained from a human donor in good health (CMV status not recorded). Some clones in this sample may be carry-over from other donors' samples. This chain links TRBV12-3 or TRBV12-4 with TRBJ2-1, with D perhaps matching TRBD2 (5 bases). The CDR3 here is CASSLLDPGEQFF. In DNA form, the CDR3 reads TGTGCCAGCAGTTTATTGGACCCGGGGGAGCAGTTCTTC.